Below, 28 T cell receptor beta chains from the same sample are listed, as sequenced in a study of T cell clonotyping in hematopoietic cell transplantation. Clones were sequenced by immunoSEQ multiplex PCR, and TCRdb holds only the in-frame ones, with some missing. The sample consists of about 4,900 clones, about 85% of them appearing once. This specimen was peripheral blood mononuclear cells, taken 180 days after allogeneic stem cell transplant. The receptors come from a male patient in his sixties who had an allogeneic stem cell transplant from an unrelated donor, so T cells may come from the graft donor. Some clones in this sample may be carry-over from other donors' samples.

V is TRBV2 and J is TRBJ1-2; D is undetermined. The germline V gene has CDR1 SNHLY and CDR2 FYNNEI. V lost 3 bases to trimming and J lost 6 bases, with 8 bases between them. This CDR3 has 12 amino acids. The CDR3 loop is CASSDRPNGYTF. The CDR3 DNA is TGTGCCAGCAGTGACCGACCTAATGGCTACACCTTC. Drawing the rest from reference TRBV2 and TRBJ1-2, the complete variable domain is EPEVTQTPSHQVTQMGQEVILRCVPISNHLYFYWYRQILGQKVEFLVSFYNNEISEKSEIFDDQFSVERPDGSNFTLKIRSTKLEDSAMYFCASSDRPNGYTFGSGTRLTVV.

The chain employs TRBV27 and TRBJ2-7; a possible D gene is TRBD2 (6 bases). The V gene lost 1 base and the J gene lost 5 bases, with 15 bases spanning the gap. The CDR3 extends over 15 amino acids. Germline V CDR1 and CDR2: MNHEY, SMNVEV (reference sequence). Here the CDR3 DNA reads TGTGCCAGCAGTTTATTTAAAGGGAGGATCAACGAGCAGTACTTC. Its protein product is CASSLFKGRINEQYF.

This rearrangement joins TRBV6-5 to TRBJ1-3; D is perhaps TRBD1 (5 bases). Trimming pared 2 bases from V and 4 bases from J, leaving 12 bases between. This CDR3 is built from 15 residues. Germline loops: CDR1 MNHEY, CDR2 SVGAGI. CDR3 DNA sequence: TGTGCCAGCAGTTACGGTCAGGGAGAAGGAAACACCATATATTTT. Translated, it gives CASSYGQGEGNTIYF.

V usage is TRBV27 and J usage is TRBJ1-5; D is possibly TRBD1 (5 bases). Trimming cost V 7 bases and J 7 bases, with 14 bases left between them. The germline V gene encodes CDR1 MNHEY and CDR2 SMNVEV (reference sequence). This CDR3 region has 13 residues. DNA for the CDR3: TGTGCCAGCACAAGGGGCCCAGGGCAGCCCCAGCATTTT. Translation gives CASTRGPGQPQHF.

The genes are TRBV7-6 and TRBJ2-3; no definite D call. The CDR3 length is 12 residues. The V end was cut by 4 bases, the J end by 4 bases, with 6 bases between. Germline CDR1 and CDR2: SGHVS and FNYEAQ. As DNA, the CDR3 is TGTGCCAGCAGCTCGTTACCAGATACGCAGTATTTT. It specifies CASSSLPDTQYF.

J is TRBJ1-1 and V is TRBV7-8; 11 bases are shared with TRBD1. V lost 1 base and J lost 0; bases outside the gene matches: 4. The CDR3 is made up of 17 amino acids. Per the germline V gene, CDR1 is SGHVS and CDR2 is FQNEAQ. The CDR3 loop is CASSLGTGGGMNTEAFF. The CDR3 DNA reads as TGTGCCAGCAGCTTAGGGACAGGGGGCGGAATGAACACTGAAGCTTTCTTT.

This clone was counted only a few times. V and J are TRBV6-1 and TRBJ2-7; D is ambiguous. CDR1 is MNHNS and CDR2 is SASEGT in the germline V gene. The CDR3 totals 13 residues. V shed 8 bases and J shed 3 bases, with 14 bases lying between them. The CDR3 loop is CASGHGEVYEQYF. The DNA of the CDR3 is TGTGCCAGCGGCCACGGAGAAGTCTACGAGCAGTACTTC.

This CDR3 is CASSLYENTEAFF. DNA for the CDR3: TGTGCCAGCAGCTTGTACGAGAACACTGAAGCTTTCTTT. The rearrangement uses TRBV5-6 and TRBJ1-1; D call uncertain. V gave up 1 base and J gave up 1 base, with 5 bases separating them. The CDR3 is 13 residues long. Germline V gene data show CDR1 as SGHDT and CDR2 as YYEEEE.

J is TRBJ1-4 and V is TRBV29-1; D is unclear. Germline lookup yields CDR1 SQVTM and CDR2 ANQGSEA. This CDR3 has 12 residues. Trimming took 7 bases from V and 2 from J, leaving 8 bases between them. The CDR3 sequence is CSAATTNEKLFF. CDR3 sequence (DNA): TGCAGCGCGGCCACCACTAATGAAAAACTGTTTTTT.

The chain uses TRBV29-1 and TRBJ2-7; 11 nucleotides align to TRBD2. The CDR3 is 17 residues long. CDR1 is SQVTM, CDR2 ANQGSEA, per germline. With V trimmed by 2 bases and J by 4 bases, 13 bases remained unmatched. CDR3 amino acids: CSVESVASGRKTYEQYF. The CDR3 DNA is TGCAGCGTTGAATCCGTGGCTAGCGGGAGGAAAACATACGAGCAGTACTTC.

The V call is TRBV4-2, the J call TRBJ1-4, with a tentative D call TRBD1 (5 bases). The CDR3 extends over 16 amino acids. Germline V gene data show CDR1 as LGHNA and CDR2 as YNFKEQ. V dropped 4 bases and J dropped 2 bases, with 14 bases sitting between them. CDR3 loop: CASSLTSGVTNEKLFF. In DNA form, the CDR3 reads TGTGCCAGCAGCCTTACCTCGGGGGTCACTAATGAAAAACTGTTTTTT.

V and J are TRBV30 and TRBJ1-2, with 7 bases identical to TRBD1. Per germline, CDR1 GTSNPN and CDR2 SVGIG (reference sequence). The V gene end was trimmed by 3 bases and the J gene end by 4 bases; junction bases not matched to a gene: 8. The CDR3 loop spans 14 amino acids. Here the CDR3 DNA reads TGTGCCTGGAGCCCCAGGGGGGGGACCTATGGCTACACCTTC. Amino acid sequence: CAWSPRGGTYGYTF. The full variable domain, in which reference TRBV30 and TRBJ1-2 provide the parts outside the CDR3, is SQTIHQWPATLVQPVGSPLSLECTVEGTSNPNLYWYRQAAGRGLQLLFYSVGIGQISSEVPQNLSASRPQDRQFILSSKKLLLSDSGFYLCAWSPRGGTYGYTFGSGTRLTVV.

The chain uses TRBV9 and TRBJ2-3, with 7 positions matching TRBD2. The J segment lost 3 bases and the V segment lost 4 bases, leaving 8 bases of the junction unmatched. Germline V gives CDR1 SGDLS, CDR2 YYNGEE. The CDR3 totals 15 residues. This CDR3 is CASSPGPRETDTQYF. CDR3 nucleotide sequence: TGTGCCAGCAGCCCGGGTCCGCGGGAGACAGATACGCAGTATTTT.

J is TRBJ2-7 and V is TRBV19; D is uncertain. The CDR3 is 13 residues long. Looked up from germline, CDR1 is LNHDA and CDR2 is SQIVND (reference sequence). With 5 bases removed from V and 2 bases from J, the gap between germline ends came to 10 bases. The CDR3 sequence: CASSVSLTYEQYF. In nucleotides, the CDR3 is TGTGCCAGTAGTGTCAGCCTGACCTACGAGCAGTACTTC.

In nucleotides, the CDR3 is TGTGCCAGCAGCATCAAGAGTGGGGGAAGAGCTTTCTTT. Translated: CASSIKSGGRAFF. V gene TRBV25-1 combines with J gene TRBJ1-1; tentatively, D is TRBD1 (5 bases). This CDR3 is built from 13 residues. In germline, CDR1 is MGHDK, CDR2 SYGVNS. The V end lost 6 bases, the J end lost 10 bases, and 18 bases lay between the germline ends.

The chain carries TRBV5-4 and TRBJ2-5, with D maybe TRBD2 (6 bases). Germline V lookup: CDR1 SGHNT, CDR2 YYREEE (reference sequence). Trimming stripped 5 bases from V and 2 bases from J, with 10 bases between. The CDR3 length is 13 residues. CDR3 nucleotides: TGTGCCAGCAGAAGGCTAGCGCAAGAGACCCAGTACTTC. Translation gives CASRRLAQETQYF.

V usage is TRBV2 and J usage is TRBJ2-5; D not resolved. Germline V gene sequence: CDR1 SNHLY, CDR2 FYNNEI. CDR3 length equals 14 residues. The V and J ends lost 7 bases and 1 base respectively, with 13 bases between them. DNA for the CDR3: TGTGCCAGCACACCCTCGGCAGGCCAAGAGACCCAGTACTTC. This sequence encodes CASTPSAGQETQYF.

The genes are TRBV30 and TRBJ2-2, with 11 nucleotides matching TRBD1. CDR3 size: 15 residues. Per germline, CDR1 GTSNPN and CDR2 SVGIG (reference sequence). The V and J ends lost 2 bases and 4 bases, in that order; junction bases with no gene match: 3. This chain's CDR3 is CAWSSGTGGTGELFF. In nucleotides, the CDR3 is TGTGCCTGGAGTTCCGGGACAGGGGGCACCGGGGAGCTGTTTTTT.

In DNA form, the CDR3 reads TGCGCCAGCAGCCAGGGGGGGGCTGGAAACACCATATATTTT. It codes for CASSQGGAGNTIYF. The chain carries TRBV5-1 and TRBJ1-3; 7 positions agree with TRBD1. Germline trimming cut 4 bases from V and 2 bases from J; bases unmatched to any gene: 3. Per the germline V gene, CDR1 is SGHRS and CDR2 is YFSETQ. The CDR3 consists of 14 residues. Filled out from reference TRBV5-1 and TRBJ1-3, the complete variable domain reads KAGVTQTPRYLIKTRGQQVTLSCSPISGHRSVSWYQQTPGQGLQFLFEYFSETQRNKGNFPGRFSGRQFSNSRSEMNVSTLELGDSALYLCASSQGGAGNTIYFGEGSWLTVV.

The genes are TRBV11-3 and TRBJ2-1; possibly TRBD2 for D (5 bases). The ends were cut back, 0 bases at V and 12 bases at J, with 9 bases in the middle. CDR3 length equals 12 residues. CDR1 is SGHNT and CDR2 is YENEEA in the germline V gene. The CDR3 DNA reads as TGTGCCAGCAGCTTAGATGCGGCGGGGCAGTTCTTC. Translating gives CASSLDAAGQFF.

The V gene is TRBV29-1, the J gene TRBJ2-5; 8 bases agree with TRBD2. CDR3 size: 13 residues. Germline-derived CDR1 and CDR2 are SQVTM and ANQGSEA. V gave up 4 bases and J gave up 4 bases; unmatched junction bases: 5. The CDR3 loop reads CSVAGGAGETQYF. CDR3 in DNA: TGCAGCGTTGCCGGGGGGGCCGGAGAGACCCAGTACTTC. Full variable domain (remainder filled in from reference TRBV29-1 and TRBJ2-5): SAVISQKPSRDICQRGTSLTIQCQVDSQVTMMFWYRQQPGQSLTLIATANQGSEATYESGFVIDKFPISRPNLTFSTLTVSNMSPEDSSIYLCSVAGGAGETQYFGPGTRLLVL.

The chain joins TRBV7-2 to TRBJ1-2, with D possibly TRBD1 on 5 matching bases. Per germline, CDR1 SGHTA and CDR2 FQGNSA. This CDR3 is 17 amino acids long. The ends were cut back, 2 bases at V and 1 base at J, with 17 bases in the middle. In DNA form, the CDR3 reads TGTGCCAGCAGCTTATCCCCCTTACTAGGGGTTAACTATGGCTACACCTTC. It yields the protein CASSLSPLLGVNYGYTF.

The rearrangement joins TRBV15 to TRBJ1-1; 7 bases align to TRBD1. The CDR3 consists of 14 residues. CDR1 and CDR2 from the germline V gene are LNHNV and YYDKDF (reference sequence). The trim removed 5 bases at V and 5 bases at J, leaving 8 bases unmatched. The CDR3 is CATSPRQGRTEAFF. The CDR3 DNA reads TGTGCCACCAGCCCCCGACAGGGTAGGACTGAAGCTTTCTTT.

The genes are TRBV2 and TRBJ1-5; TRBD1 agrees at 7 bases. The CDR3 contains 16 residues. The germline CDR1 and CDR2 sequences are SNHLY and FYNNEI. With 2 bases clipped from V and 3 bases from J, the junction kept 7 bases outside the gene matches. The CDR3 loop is CASSEPTGSYNQPQHF. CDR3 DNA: TGTGCCAGCAGTGAACCGACAGGGTCGTACAATCAGCCCCAGCATTTT.

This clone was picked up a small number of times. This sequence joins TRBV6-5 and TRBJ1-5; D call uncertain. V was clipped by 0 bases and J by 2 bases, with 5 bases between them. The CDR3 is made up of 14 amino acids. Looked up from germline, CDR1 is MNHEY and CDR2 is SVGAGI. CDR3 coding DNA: TGTGCCAGCAGTTACTCGAGTGGCAATCAGCCCCAGCATTTT. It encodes CASSYSSGNQPQHF.

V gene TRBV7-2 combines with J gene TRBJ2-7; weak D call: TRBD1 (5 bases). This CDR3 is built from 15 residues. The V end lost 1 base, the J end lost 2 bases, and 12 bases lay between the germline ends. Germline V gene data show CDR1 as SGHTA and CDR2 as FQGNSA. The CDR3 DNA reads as TGTGCCAGCAGCTTAGTAATGGGGCCGCCCTACGAGCAGTACTTC. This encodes CASSLVMGPPYEQYF.

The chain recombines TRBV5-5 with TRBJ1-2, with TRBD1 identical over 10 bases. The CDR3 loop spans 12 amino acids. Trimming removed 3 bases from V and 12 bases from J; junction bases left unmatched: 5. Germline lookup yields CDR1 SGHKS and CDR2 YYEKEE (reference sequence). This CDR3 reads CASSSWDRGDTF. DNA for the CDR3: TGTGCCAGCAGCTCCTGGGACAGGGGCGACACCTTC.

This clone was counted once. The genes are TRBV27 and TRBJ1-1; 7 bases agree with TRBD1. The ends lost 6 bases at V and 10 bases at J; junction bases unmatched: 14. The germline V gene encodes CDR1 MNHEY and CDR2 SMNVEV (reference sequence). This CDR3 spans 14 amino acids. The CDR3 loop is CASSRSTGIGGAFF. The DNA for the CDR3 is TGTGCCAGCAGCCGTTCGACAGGGATTGGGGGAGCTTTCTTT.